This TCR beta chain comes out of a study of cytomegalovirus exposure and HLA in healthy donors. CDR3 length: 15 residues. Germline V gene lookup returns CDR1 SGHTA and CDR2 FQGNSA. The V and J ends lost 2 bases and 6 bases, in that order; junction bases with no gene match: 3. In the PCR, 60 Vbeta and 13 Jbeta primers were used. Repertoires were generated with immunoSEQ multiplex PCR, while TCRdb's copy carries only in-frame clones and drops some. This table holds 150,000 to 200,000 clones, around 79% found once. The chain employs TRBV7-2 and TRBJ2-1; 11 bases fit TRBD2. Source material: PBMCs. The sequence derives from a woman aged 50 to 60 in good health and CMV-seropositive. This CDR3 is CASSLSTSGINEQFF. DNA for the CDR3: TGTGCCAGCAGCTTATCGACTAGCGGGATCAATGAGCAGTTCTTC.